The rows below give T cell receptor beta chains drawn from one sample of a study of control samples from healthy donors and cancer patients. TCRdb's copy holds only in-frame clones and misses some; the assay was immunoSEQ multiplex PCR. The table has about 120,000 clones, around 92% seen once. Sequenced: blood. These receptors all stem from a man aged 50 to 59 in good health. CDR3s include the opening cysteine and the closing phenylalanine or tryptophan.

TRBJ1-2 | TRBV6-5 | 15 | CASSYTSQGPGGYTF
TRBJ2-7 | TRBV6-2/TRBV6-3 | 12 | CASSWWGGEQYF
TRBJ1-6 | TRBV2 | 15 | CASSEGGRESSPLHF
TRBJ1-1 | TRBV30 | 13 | CAWSGTGGTEAFF
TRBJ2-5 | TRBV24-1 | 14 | CATGSGVGRETQYF
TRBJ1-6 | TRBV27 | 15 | CASRAPGTRNSPLHF
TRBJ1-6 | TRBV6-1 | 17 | CASSGSPGRDTNSPLHF
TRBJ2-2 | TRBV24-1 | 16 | CATSDSYGDPTGELFF
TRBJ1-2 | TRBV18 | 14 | CASSPGGRNYGYTF
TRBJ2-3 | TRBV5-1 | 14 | CASSEGASTDTQYF
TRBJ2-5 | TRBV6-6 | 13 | CASTQVSQETQYF
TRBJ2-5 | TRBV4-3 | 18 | CASSQGPPGLAGSETQYF
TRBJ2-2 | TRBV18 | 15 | CASSPEGGRTGELFF
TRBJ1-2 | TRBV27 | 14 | CASSLFGRMGGYTF
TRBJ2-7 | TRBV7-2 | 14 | CASSLVGSSYEQYF